This is a list of T cell receptor beta chains from one sample in a study of tumor-infiltrating lymphocytes in oesophageal squamous cell carcinoma. TCRdb re-derived calls from the PCR reads in MiXCR, one entry per CDR3 protein. The table has approximately 12,000 distinct CDR3 sequences, 50% to 65% seen once; the top ten hold almost 25%. Specimen: esophageal tumor tissue. The origin of the receptors is a male donor with esophageal squamous cell carcinoma. CDR3s include the opening cysteine and the closing phenylalanine or tryptophan. D genes are given only for firm matches. Size is omitted from some rows. Given values are once, few, many or a class for expanded clones.

clone_size | d_call | j_call | v_call | cdr3_aa | cdr3_nt
- | - | TRBJ1-1 | TRBV7-8 | CASSLVQGFRTEAFF | TGTGCCAGCAGCTTAGTTCAGGGTTTTCGCACTGAAGCTTTCTTT
- | TRBD1 | TRBJ2-2 | TRBV7-9 | CASRPGQASTGELFF | TGTGCCAGCAGGCCGGGACAGGCCTCCACCGGGGAGCTGTTTTTT
medium-sized | - | TRBJ2-3 | TRBV11-2 | CASSSPIVGVGTQYF | TGTGCCAGCAGCTCCCCCATAGTCGGGGTTGGCACGCAGTATTTT
- | TRBD2 | TRBJ2-1 | TRBV11-2 | CASRRGAGGPNEQFF | TGTGCCAGCAGGCGGGGGGCGGGAGGGCCTAATGAGCAGTTCTTC
- | - | TRBJ2-7 | TRBV19 | CASSYRPGILYEQYF | TGTGCCAGTAGTTACCGGCCCGGTATCCTGTACGAGCAGTACTTC
- | TRBD1 | TRBJ1-1 | TRBV6-1 | CASSDGTGALVVF | TGTGCCAGCAGTGACGGGACAGGGGCTCTGGTCGTCTTT
- | - | TRBJ1-1 | TRBV6-6 | CASSFTPGPPNTEAFF | TGTGCCAGCAGTTTCACACCGGGACCGCCGAACACTGAAGCTTTCTTT
few | - | TRBJ2-1 | TRBV7-2 | CASSLSLERRHEQFF | TGTGCCAGCAGCTTATCACTAGAGCGGCGGCATGAGCAGTTCTTC
medium-sized | - | TRBJ2-5 | TRBV5-4 | CASSLVGGQETQYF | TGTGCCAGCAGCTTGGTGGGGGGACAAGAGACCCAGTACTTC
- | - | TRBJ2-1 | TRBV12-3/TRBV12-4 | CASSPQGGINEQFF | TGTGCCAGCAGCCCACAGGGAGGAATCAATGAGCAGTTCTTC
- | TRBD2 | TRBJ2-1 | TRBV2 | CASRDGLAGWNEQFF | TGTGCCAGCAGGGACGGACTAGCGGGATGGAATGAGCAGTTCTTC
- | TRBD2 | TRBJ2-5 | TRBV7-2 | CASSLLGLAGAETQYF | TGTGCCAGCAGCTTATTGGGACTAGCGGGAGCGGAGACCCAGTACTTC
many | - | TRBJ2-3 | TRBV27 | CASSLAGQENTQYF | TGTGCCAGCAGTTTGGCGGGGCAGGAGAATACGCAGTATTTT
- | TRBD1 | TRBJ2-7 | TRBV7-6 | CASSRDRESEQYF | TGTGCCAGCAGCCGGGACAGGGAGTCCGAGCAGTACTTC
- | TRBD1 | TRBJ2-3 | TRBV28 | CASSPRTGAPSEQYF | TGTGCCAGCAGTCCCCGGACAGGGGCGCCCAGCGAGCAGTATTTT
- | - | TRBJ2-4 | TRBV7-8 | CASSLRVDTQYF | TGTGCCAGCAGCTTACGGGTCGATACGCAGTACTTC
- | TRBD2 | TRBJ2-7 | TRBV7-6 | CASSTSGPTYEQYF | TGTGCCAGCAGCACTAGCGGGCCTACCTACGAGCAGTACTTC
medium-sized | - | TRBJ2-7 | TRBV7-9 | CASSLAADPYEQYF | TGTGCCAGCAGCTTGGCAGCGGACCCCTACGAGCAGTACTTC
- | TRBD1 | TRBJ2-5 | TRBV7-2 | CASSLGGTGGETQYF | TGTGCCAGCAGCTTAGGAGGGACAGGGGGGGAGACCCAGTACTTC
- | - | TRBJ2-1 | TRBV28 | CASLRDSSNEQFF | TGTGCCAGTTTGCGGGACTCCTCCAATGAGCAGTTCTTC
- | TRBD2 | TRBJ2-5 | TRBV7-2 | CASSLGLAGDQETQYF | TGTGCCAGCAGCCTCGGACTAGCGGGAGATCAAGAGACCCAGTACTTC
- | - | TRBJ2-5 | TRBV7-3 | CASSFLLGRSLGGARETQYF | TGTGCCAGCAGCTTTTTACTCGGCCGCTCATTGGGGGGCGCCAGGGAGACCCAGTACTTC
few | TRBD1 | TRBJ2-7 | TRBV10-1 | CASSESLDRAYEQYF | TGCGCCAGCAGTGAATCCTTGGACAGGGCCTACGAGCAGTACTTC
medium-sized | - | TRBJ1-1 | TRBV28 | CAVRAGRGNTEAFF | TGCGCGGTAAGGGCAGGCCGGGGGAACACTGAAGCTTTCTTT
many | - | TRBJ2-2 | TRBV5-5 | CASSFAPNTGELFF | TGTGCCAGCAGCTTCGCACCGAACACCGGGGAGCTGTTTTTT
- | TRBD1 | TRBJ2-7 | TRBV12-3/TRBV12-4 | CASSLWGQGSEQYF | TGTGCCAGCAGTTTATGGGGACAGGGATCCGAGCAGTACTTC
- | TRBD2 | TRBJ2-1 | TRBV7-3 | CASSGSGSADTQFF | TGTGCCAGCAGCGGTAGCGGGAGTGCAGATACGCAGTTCTTC
- | - | TRBJ2-7 | TRBV27 | CASGTPYEQYF | TGTGCCAGCGGGACTCCCTACGAGCAGTACTTC
medium-sized | - | TRBJ1-3 | TRBV28 | CDGGTSGNTIYF | TGTGACGGGGGCACCTCTGGAAACACCATATATTTT
- | - | TRBJ2-2 | TRBV7-2 | CASSLARTNTGELFF | TGTGCCAGCAGCTTAGCCAGGACGAACACCGGGGAGCTGTTTTTT
- | TRBD2 | TRBJ2-1 | TRBV6-6 | CASSYQSGGYNEQFF | TGTGCCAGCAGTTACCAAAGCGGGGGGTACAATGAGCAGTTCTTC
- | TRBD1 | TRBJ2-7 | TRBV7-1 | CASSQTGNEQYF | TGTGCCAGCAGCCAGACAGGGAACGAGCAGTACTTC
- | - | TRBJ2-3 | TRBV7-2 | CASSLDRVGTDTQYF | TGTGCCAGCAGCTTAGACAGAGTCGGCACAGATACGCAGTATTTT
- | TRBD2 | TRBJ2-3 | TRBV7-2 | CASSLVFSGGAGNTQYF | TGTGCCAGCAGCTTAGTTTTTAGCGGGGGGGCGGGGAATACGCAGTATTTT
few | TRBD2 | TRBJ2-3 | TRBV7-2 | CASSRVGGSIEATQYF | TGTGCCAGCAGCCGCGTGGGGGGGAGCATTGAGGCTACGCAGTATTTT
few | - | TRBJ2-4 | TRBV7-2 | CASSLNRAVAKNIQYF | TGTGCCAGCAGCCTTAACAGGGCGGTAGCCAAAAACATTCAGTACTTC
- | - | TRBJ2-3 | TRBV7-8 | CASSLAVAGAGTDTQYF | TGTGCCAGCAGCTTAGCCGTAGCAGGAGCGGGCACAGATACGCAGTATTTT
medium-sized | - | TRBJ2-6 | TRBV6-1 | CASGKTGTLSGANVLTF | TGTGCCAGCGGTAAGACAGGGACTCTCTCTGGGGCCAACGTCCTGACTTTC
- | - | TRBJ1-2 | TRBV7-6 | CASSLVGTKGNYGYTF | TGTGCCAGCAGCTTAGTAGGGACAAAGGGGAACTATGGCTACACCTTC
medium-sized | - | TRBJ2-5 | TRBV11-3 | CASSLGAGQETQYF | TGTGCCAGCAGCTTAGGGGCAGGCCAAGAGACCCAGTACTTC
many | - | TRBJ1-3 | TRBV4-2 | CASSQPGTISGNTIYF | TGTGCCAGCAGCCAGCCCGGGACGATCTCTGGAAACACCATATATTTT
- | - | TRBJ2-7 | TRBV28 | CASSHLYEQYF | TGTGCCAGCAGTCACCTGTACGAGCAGTACTTC